The clone carrying this T cell receptor beta chain was picked up one time. The CDR3 length is 13 residues. This sample is part of a study of blood T cell repertoires in COVID-19. In the source study's methods: Estimated nucleated cell counts came from reference gene primer amplification. The protocol was immunoSEQ multiplex PCR, while the TCRdb copy is restricted to in-frame clones and leaves out a portion. Clone size and V and J calls were adopted from that table, with D and trimming inferred from the DNA. Of 70,000 to 90,000 clones listed, 80% to 90% are singletons. The sample comprised peripheral blood. The rearrangement joins TRBV21-1 to TRBJ2-4; no check of the table's D call, TRBD2, against the DNA was made. TRBV21-1 counts as a pseudogene. The receptor's source is a woman aged 60 to 75 with acute or convalescent COVID-19. CDR3 region: CASSKKGGGIQYF. For the CDR3, the DNA is TGTGCCAGCAGCAAAAAGGGAGGGGGCATTCAGTACTTC.